The 28 T cell receptor beta chains below all came from one sample that was sequenced in a study of control samples from healthy donors and cancer patients. Profiled with immunoSEQ multiplex PCR; TCRdb holds only in-frame clones, not every one. The sample consists of 200,000 to 250,000 clones, roughly 94% of them appearing once. The sample was blood. Receptors originate from a man aged 45 to 65 in good health.

The rearrangement uses TRBV7-6 and TRBJ1-1, with a weak D call TRBD1 (6 bases). Per the germline V gene, CDR1 is SGHVS and CDR2 is FNYEAQ. Between the trimmed V and J ends, which lost 2 bases and 3 bases, there was a span of 13 bases. The CDR3 runs to 15 residues. CDR3: CASSLRGRGDTEAFF. The CDR3 DNA is TGTGCCAGCAGCTTACGGGGCAGGGGAGACACTGAAGCTTTCTTT.

V usage is TRBV18 and J usage is TRBJ1-5; D remains unclear. The ends were cut back, 5 bases at V and 7 bases at J, with 9 bases in the middle. In germline, CDR1 is KGHSH, CDR2 LQKENI. The CDR3 spans 12 residues. CDR3 DNA: TGTGCCAGCTCATCACAAGAACAGCCCCAGCATTTT. It codes for CASSSQEQPQHF.

The chain carries TRBV19 and TRBJ1-5, with D possibly TRBD1 on 6 matching bases. Per the germline V gene, CDR1 is LNHDA and CDR2 is SQIVND (reference sequence). This CDR3 region has 16 residues. V lost 3 bases, J lost 9 bases, and 21 bases lay in between. CDR3 loop: CASSIYPGQGYSPQHF. The CDR3 nucleotides are TGTGCCAGTAGTATTTACCCGGGTCAGGGGTACTCGCCCCAGCATTTT.

This clone was seen more than once but under ten times. The same CDR3 arises from other DNA sequences in this sample as well. The chain combines TRBV4-2 with TRBJ2-1, with D possibly being TRBD1 (6 bases). V dropped 0 bases and J dropped 0 bases, with 6 bases sitting between them. CDR1 LGHNA and CDR2 YNFKEQ come from the germline V gene. The CDR3 has 15 amino acids. CDR3 protein: CASSQEGGSYNEQFF. The CDR3 nucleotides read TGTGCCAGCAGCCAAGAAGGGGGCTCCTACAATGAGCAGTTCTTC.

The rearrangement uses TRBV4-2 and TRBJ2-7; 10 positions agree with TRBD1. Germline CDR1 and CDR2: LGHNA and YNFKEQ. This CDR3 contains 16 residues. The junction had 8 bases not matched to a gene; V was cut back by 0 bases and J by 6 bases. CDR3 bases: TGTGCCAGCAGCCAAGATTTGAGACAGGGGGCTTCCGAGCAGTACTTC. This sequence encodes CASSQDLRQGASEQYF.

V is TRBV11-2 and J is TRBJ1-2; tentatively, D is TRBD1 (6 bases). This CDR3 spans 15 amino acids. V was cut by 4 bases and J by 6 bases, with 18 bases left in between. Germline CDR1 reads SGHAT; CDR2 reads FQNNGV. CDR3 coding DNA: TGTGCCAGCAGCTCCCAGGGGCAGGGCTTGAATGGCTACACCTTC. It translates to CASSSQGQGLNGYTF.

The J gene is TRBJ2-1, the V gene TRBV9; 9 nucleotides align to TRBD1. This CDR3 comprises 15 residues. Germline CDR1 reads SGDLS; CDR2 reads YYNGEE. J was trimmed by 7 bases and V by 3 bases; bases with no gene match: 8. The CDR3 is CASSASGTGLNEQFF. CDR3 nucleotides: TGTGCCAGCAGCGCTTCCGGGACAGGGTTAAATGAGCAGTTCTTC.

The chain has TRBV6-5 and TRBJ1-2; no clear D. This CDR3 has 14 residues. Trimming removed 2 bases at V and 3 bases at J, with 10 bases between. Germline CDR1 is MNHEY and CDR2 is SVGAGI. CDR3 protein: CASSYDPSDYGYTF. The CDR3, as DNA: TGTGCCAGCAGTTACGACCCCTCGGACTATGGCTACACCTTC.

The chain joins TRBV7-9 to TRBJ2-1, with D possibly being TRBD1 (6 bases). The ends were cut back, 6 bases at V and 9 bases at J, with 24 bases in the middle. CDR3 length: 16 residues. Per the germline V gene, CDR1 is SEHNR and CDR2 is FQNEAQ (reference sequence). The CDR3 DNA is TGTGCCAGCAGTTCCCTCCGGCTTACAGGGACGGGTGAGCAGTTCTTC. Translating gives CASSSLRLTGTGEQFF.

The chain links TRBV5-1 to TRBJ2-2, with D perhaps matching TRBD1 (6 bases). Per the germline V gene, CDR1 is SGHRS and CDR2 is YFSETQ. The V end was cut by 1 base, the J end by 1 base, with 11 bases between. The CDR3 has 16 residues. The CDR3 reads CASSLPKTGNTGELFF. The CDR3 coding sequence is TGCGCCAGCAGCTTGCCAAAGACAGGGAACACCGGGGAGCTGTTTTTT.

The CDR3 loop reads CASSLATGGIETQYF. The CDR3 DNA follows: TGCGCCAGCAGCTTGGCCACAGGGGGGATAGAGACCCAGTACTTC. The J gene is TRBJ2-5, the V gene TRBV5-1; TRBD1 aligns across 8 bases. Losses at the gene ends were 0 bases for V and 4 bases for J; bases not matched to a gene: 5. The CDR3 contains 15 residues. Per the germline V gene, CDR1 is SGHRS and CDR2 is YFSETQ.

The chain carries TRBV5-1 and TRBJ1-6, with 10 bases that match TRBD1. This CDR3 is built from 18 residues. V lost 0 bases and J lost 0; bases outside the gene matches: 3. The germline V gene encodes CDR1 SGHRS and CDR2 YFSETQ. The CDR3 DNA follows: TGCGCCAGCAGCTTGGAGGGACAGGGGAGCTCCTATAATTCACCCCTCCACTTT. Protein: CASSLEGQGSSYNSPLHF. Drawing the rest from reference TRBV5-1 and TRBJ1-6, the complete variable domain is KAGVTQTPRYLIKTRGQQVTLSCSPISGHRSVSWYQQTPGQGLQFLFEYFSETQRNKGNFPGRFSGRQFSNSRSEMNVSTLELGDSALYLCASSLEGQGSSYNSPLHFGNGTRLTVT.

Comment on this clone: This specimen includes other DNA sequences encoding the same CDR3. The V gene is TRBV6-5, the J gene TRBJ2-7; 9 nucleotides line up with TRBD1. CDR1 and CDR2 from the germline V gene are MNHEY and SVGAGI. The V gene end was trimmed by 0 bases and the J gene end by 4 bases; junction bases not matched to a gene: 4. The CDR3 extends over 15 amino acids. The CDR3 sequence is CASSYSGTGRYEQYF. DNA of the CDR3: TGTGCCAGCAGTTACTCGGGGACAGGGAGGTACGAGCAGTACTTC.

The chain employs TRBV28 and TRBJ2-5, with 7 bases that match TRBD2. There are 15 residues in the CDR3. In germline, CDR1 is MDHEN, CDR2 SYDVKM. Trimming cost V 5 bases and J 4 bases; bases outside gene matches: 10. CDR3 sequence reads: CASSVVGAGAETQYF. DNA for the CDR3: TGTGCCAGCAGTGTCGTCGGGGCGGGAGCAGAGACCCAGTACTTC.

J is TRBJ1-2 and V is TRBV5-6; 8 nucleotides match TRBD1. The CDR3 sequence is 16 residues long. Germline CDR1 reads SGHDT; CDR2 reads YYEEEE. The ends lost 0 bases at V and 8 bases at J; junction bases unmatched: 12. DNA for the CDR3: TGTGCCAGCAGCTTGGCCCGGCAGGGGGCGGCCGGGGGCTACACCTTC. It translates to CASSLARQGAAGGYTF.

V is TRBV18 and J is TRBJ1-2, with a weak D call TRBD1 (5 bases). V was trimmed by 4 bases and J by 0 bases, leaving 9 bases between them. Germline lookup yields CDR1 KGHSH and CDR2 LQKENI. CDR3 length: 14 residues. The CDR3 loop reads CASSQGRSNYGYTF. The CDR3 DNA is TGTGCCAGCTCACAGGGACGGTCTAACTATGGCTACACCTTC.

V gene TRBV5-1 combines with J gene TRBJ2-6; unclear D gene. This CDR3 spans 15 amino acids. Germline values: CDR1 SGHRS, CDR2 YFSETQ. Between the trimmed V and J ends, which lost 0 bases and 2 bases, there was a span of 6 bases. The CDR3 spells CASSLDDAGANVLTF. The CDR3 region has the DNA TGCGCCAGCAGCTTGGATGACGCTGGGGCCAACGTCCTGACTTTC.

This clone was seen a single time. The chain employs TRBV18 and TRBJ2-7; TRBD1 matches at 9 bases. V shed 2 bases, J shed 1 base, and the junction held 3 bases outside the gene matches. CDR3 length: 15 residues. From germline, CDR1 is KGHSH and CDR2 LQKENI. The DNA for the CDR3 is TGTGCCAGCTCACCAACCGGGACAGGGTCCTACGAGCAGTACGTC. Its protein is CASSPTGTGSYEQYV.

This chain links TRBV21-1 with TRBJ1-2. TRBV21-1 is a pseudogene locus. This CDR3 has 13 residues. CDR3 in amino acids: CASSKGGTYGYTF. In DNA form, the CDR3 reads TGTGCCAGCAGCAAAGGAGGCACCTATGGCTACACCTTC.

The genes are TRBV9 and TRBJ2-3, with TRBD1 identical over 9 bases. Germline V gene sequence: CDR1 SGDLS, CDR2 YYNGEE. J was trimmed by 4 bases and V by 4 bases; bases with no gene match: 7. The CDR3 runs to 15 residues. The CDR3 is CASSSWTGEADTQYF. The CDR3 coding sequence is TGTGCCAGCAGCTCATGGACAGGGGAGGCAGATACGCAGTATTTT.

V usage is TRBV5-1 and J usage is TRBJ1-3, with 10 bases identical to TRBD1. The CDR3 length is 14 residues. J gave up 4 bases and V 4 bases, and 2 bases lay outside the gene matches. The germline CDR1 and CDR2 sequences are SGHRS and YFSETQ. Here the CDR3 reads CASSPGQGGNTIYF. The CDR3 DNA sequence: TGCGCCAGCAGCCCGGGACAGGGGGGAAACACCATATATTTT. Together with reference TRBV5-1 and TRBJ1-3, the CDR3 gives the full variable domain: KAGVTQTPRYLIKTRGQQVTLSCSPISGHRSVSWYQQTPGQGLQFLFEYFSETQRNKGNFPGRFSGRQFSNSRSEMNVSTLELGDSALYLCASSPGQGGNTIYFGEGSWLTVV.

The gene calls are TRBV28 and TRBJ2-3; the D gene is possibly TRBD2 (6 bases). V lost 6 bases to trimming and J lost 2 bases, with 12 bases between them. The germline gives CDR1 MDHEN, CDR2 SYDVKM. The CDR3 is 14 residues long. CDR3 DNA: TGTGCCAGCAGCAATAGCGGAATCACAGATACGCAGTATTTT. This translates into CASSNSGITDTQYF.

This chain connects TRBV12-3 or TRBV12-4 to TRBJ1-2; no reliable D call. The CDR3 contains 11 residues. Trimming cost V 6 bases and J 10 bases, with 12 bases left between them. CDR3 in amino acids: CASSTRGDYTF. In DNA form, the CDR3 reads TGTGCCAGCAGCACCCGCGGGGACTACACCTTC.

CDR3 bases: TGTGCCAGCAGTCACCTCTCGCGGGGGGGCACCTACAATGAGCAGTTCTTC. Translated: CASSHLSRGGTYNEQFF. This chain links TRBV3-1 (or the pseudogene TRBV3-2) with TRBJ2-1; 9 nucleotides agree with TRBD2. V lost 6 bases to trimming and J lost 2 bases; unmatched junction nucleotides: 11. CDR3 size: 17 residues. The V gene's germline CDR1 is LGHDT and CDR2 YNNKEL (reference sequence).

The V call is TRBV29-1, the J call TRBJ2-2, with 9 bases aligning to TRBD2. V was pared by 6 bases and J by 6 bases, with 5 bases of the junction left unmatched. The CDR3 is 13 amino acids. In germline, CDR1 is SQVTM, CDR2 ANQGSEA. The CDR3 region is CSVHAGGPGELFF. The CDR3 region has the DNA TGCAGCGTCCACGCGGGGGGGCCCGGGGAGCTGTTTTTT.

V gene TRBV24-1 combines with J gene TRBJ2-5; possible D gene TRBD1, 6 bases. The CDR3 loop spans 13 amino acids. CDR1 and CDR2 from the germline V gene are KGHDR and SFDVKD. Trimming stripped 8 bases from V and 4 bases from J, with 13 bases between. CDR3 DNA sequence: TGTGCCACCAACCAGGGGCAAGGAGAGACCCAGTACTTC. The encoded protein is CATNQGQGETQYF.

The gene calls are TRBV5-6 and TRBJ1-4, with D unresolved. From germline, CDR1 is SGHDT and CDR2 YYEEEE. V lost 2 bases and J 8 bases, leaving 7 bases between the germline ends. The CDR3 runs to 12 residues. For the CDR3, the DNA is TGTGCCAGCAGCTTCTTCCTGGAAAAACTGTTTTTT. Residues: CASSFFLEKLFF.

This clone has just one count. This chain joins TRBV19 and TRBJ1-6; D is unresolved. Germline V gives CDR1 LNHDA, CDR2 SQIVND (reference sequence). Trimming took 7 bases from V and 0 from J, leaving 13 bases between them. The CDR3 runs to 16 residues. CDR3 sequence (DNA): TGTGCCAGTACCGGCACGGCGAGCTCCTATAATTCACCCCTCCACTTT. Its translation is CASTGTASSYNSPLHF.